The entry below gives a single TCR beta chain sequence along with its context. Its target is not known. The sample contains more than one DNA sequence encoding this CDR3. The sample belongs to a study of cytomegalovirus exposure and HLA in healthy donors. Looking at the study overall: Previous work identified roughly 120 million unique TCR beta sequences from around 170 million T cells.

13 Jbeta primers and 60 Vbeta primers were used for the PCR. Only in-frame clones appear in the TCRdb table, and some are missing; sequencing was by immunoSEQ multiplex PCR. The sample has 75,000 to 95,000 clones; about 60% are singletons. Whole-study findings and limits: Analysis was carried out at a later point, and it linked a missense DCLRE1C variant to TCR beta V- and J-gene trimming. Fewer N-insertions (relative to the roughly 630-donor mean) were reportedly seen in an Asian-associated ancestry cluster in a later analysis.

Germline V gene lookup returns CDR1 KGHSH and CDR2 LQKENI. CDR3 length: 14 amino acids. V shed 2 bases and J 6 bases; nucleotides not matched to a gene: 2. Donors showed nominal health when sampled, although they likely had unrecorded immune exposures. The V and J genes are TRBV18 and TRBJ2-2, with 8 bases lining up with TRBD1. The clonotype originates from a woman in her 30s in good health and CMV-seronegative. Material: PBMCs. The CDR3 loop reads CASSPGQGAGELFF. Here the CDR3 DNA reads TGTGCCAGCTCACCAGGACAGGGAGCCGGGGAGCTGTTTTTT.